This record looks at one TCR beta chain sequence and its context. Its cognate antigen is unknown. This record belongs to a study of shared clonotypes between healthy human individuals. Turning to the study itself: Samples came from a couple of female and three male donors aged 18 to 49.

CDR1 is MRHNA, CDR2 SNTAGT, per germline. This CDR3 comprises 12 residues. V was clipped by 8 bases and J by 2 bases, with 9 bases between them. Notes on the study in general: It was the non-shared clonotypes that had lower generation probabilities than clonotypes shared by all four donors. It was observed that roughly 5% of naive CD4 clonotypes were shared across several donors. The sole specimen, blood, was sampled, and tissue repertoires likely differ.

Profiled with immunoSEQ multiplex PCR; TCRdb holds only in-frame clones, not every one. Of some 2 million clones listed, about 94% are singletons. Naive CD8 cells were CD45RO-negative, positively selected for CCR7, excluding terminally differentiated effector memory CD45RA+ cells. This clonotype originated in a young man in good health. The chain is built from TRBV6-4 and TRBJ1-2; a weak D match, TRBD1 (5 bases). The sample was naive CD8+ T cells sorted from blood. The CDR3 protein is CASPRGNYGYTF. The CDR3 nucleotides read TGTGCCAGCCCCCGGGGGAACTATGGCTACACCTTC.